The 28 T cell receptor beta chains given below trace back to one sample, sequenced in a study of blood T cell repertoires in COVID-19. Assay: immunoSEQ multiplex PCR; the TCRdb copy retains only in-frame clones and omits some. This table holds some 260,000 clones, around nine tenths found once. Sequencing was done on a sample of peripheral blood. Every receptor here comes from a woman aged 40 to 55 who had recovered from COVID-19.

This chain joins TRBV7-6 and TRBJ2-1; D is possibly TRBD2 (5 bases). The CDR3 runs to 16 residues. V lost 5 bases and J lost 4, with 18 bases in between. CDR1 and CDR2 from the germline V gene are SGHVS and FNYEAQ. In DNA, the CDR3 is TGTGCCAGCAGCCCACCGCGGGTAGTGGGGTACAATGAGCAGTTCTTC. This encodes CASSPPRVVGYNEQFF.

This clone appeared a few times. The chain links TRBV29-1 to TRBJ2-5, with 7 bases matching TRBD2. Germline assignment: CDR1 SQVTM and CDR2 ANQGSEA. The CDR3 has 13 residues. V shed 0 bases and J 5 bases; nucleotides not matched to a gene: 3. The CDR3 region has the DNA TGCAGCGTTGAAGATTGGGAGGGTGAGACCCAGTACTTC. Translation: CSVEDWEGETQYF.

J is TRBJ2-3 and V is TRBV28; 7 positions match TRBD2. The germline CDR1 and CDR2 sequences are MDHEN and SYDVKM. With V trimmed by 3 bases and J by 5 bases, 5 bases remained unmatched. The CDR3 has 14 amino acids. CDR3 coding DNA: TGTGCCAGCAGTTTTGCTAGCGGACAAGATACGCAGTATTTT. This codes for CASSFASGQDTQYF.

The V call is TRBV24-1, the J call TRBJ2-1; D is perhaps TRBD1 (5 bases). The length of the CDR3 is 12 residues. Germline CDR1 KGHDR, CDR2 SFDVKD. The V and J ends lost 3 bases and 9 bases respectively, with 8 bases between them. The DNA for the CDR3 is TGTGCCACCAGTGATCGGCAGGGTGAGCAGTTCTTC. It codes for CATSDRQGEQFF.

The CDR3 loop reads CASSQVGGRGTEAFF. The CDR3 DNA is TGCGCCAGCAGCCAAGTAGGTGGGCGTGGCACTGAAGCTTTCTTT. The genes are TRBV4-1 and TRBJ1-1, with D uncertain. Per the germline V gene, CDR1 is MGHRA and CDR2 is YSYEKL. The CDR3 consists of 15 residues. V lost 1 base to trimming and J lost 4 bases, with 13 bases between them.

This clone occurred once. The chain uses TRBV5-6 and TRBJ1-6; maybe TRBD1 (6 bases). Germline V CDR1 and CDR2: SGHDT, YYEEEE. CDR3 size: 17 residues. V lost 0 bases to trimming and J lost 5 bases, with 15 bases between them. CDR3 sequence (DNA): TGTGCCAGCAGCTTGGCCGGGGGGCAGGGGAATAATTCACCCCTCCACTTT. As protein: CASSLAGGQGNNSPLHF. Full variable domain (missing parts from reference TRBV5-6 and TRBJ1-6): DAGVTQSPTHLIKTRGQQVTLRCSPKSGHDTVSWYQQALGQGPQFIFQYYEEEERQRGNFPDRFSGHQFPNYSSELNVNALLLGDSALYLCASSLAGGQGNNSPLHFGNGTRLTVT.

The V and J genes are TRBV19 and TRBJ1-5; D call uncertain. V shed 1 base and J shed 0 bases, with 7 bases lying between them. CDR3 size: 15 residues. Germline CDR1 LNHDA, CDR2 SQIVND (reference sequence). CDR3 sequence reads: CASSIVAHSNQPQHF. The DNA of the CDR3 is TGTGCCAGTAGTATAGTGGCCCATAGCAATCAGCCCCAGCATTTT.

This clone was found once. V is TRBV5-8 and J is TRBJ2-1; maybe TRBD2 (6 bases). CDR1 and CDR2 from the germline V gene are SGHTS and YDEGEE. The CDR3 runs to 14 residues. V lost 4 bases, J lost 4 bases, and 12 bases lay in between. CDR3 sequence: CASSGGTVYNEQFF. CDR3 bases: TGTGCCAGCAGCGGGGGGACGGTGTACAATGAGCAGTTCTTC.

The genes are TRBV7-2 and TRBJ2-2; possible D gene TRBD2, 6 bases. The CDR3 is 16 residues long. V was cut by 0 bases and J by 4 bases, with 12 bases left in between. Germline CDR1 is SGHTA and CDR2 is FQGNSA. The DNA for the CDR3 is TGTGCCAGCAGCTTAGCTCCGCCGGGGGTCACCGGGGAGCTGTTTTTT. It encodes CASSLAPPGVTGELFF.

Notes on this clone: The sample carries other DNA sequences with the same CDR3. The chain joins TRBV30 to TRBJ1-5; no firm D call. This CDR3 comprises 16 residues. CDR1 GTSNPN and CDR2 SVGIG come from the germline V gene (reference sequence). V gave up 0 bases and J gave up 2 bases, with 14 bases separating them. DNA for the CDR3: TGTGCCTGGAGTGTACCGCGGGGTTACGGCAATCAGCCCCAGCATTTT. Translation: CAWSVPRGYGNQPQHF.

V and J are TRBV5-1 and TRBJ2-3, with D possibly being TRBD2 (6 bases). The CDR3 contains 14 residues. Trimming removed 6 bases at V and 2 bases at J, with 13 bases between. Germline CDR1 is SGHRS and CDR2 is YFSETQ. CDR3: CASNPLAITDTQYF. The CDR3, as DNA: TGCGCCAGCAACCCACTAGCCATCACAGATACGCAGTATTTT.

The chain joins TRBV3-1 (or the pseudogene TRBV3-2) to TRBJ2-2; no definite D call. This CDR3 comprises 14 residues. Germline V gene data show CDR1 as LGHDT and CDR2 as YNNKEL (reference sequence). V dropped 1 base and J dropped 3 bases, with 6 bases sitting between them. The CDR3 reads CASSQARYTGELFF. The CDR3 nucleotides read TGTGCCAGCAGCCAAGCTCGGTACACCGGGGAGCTGTTTTTT.

The chain employs TRBV11-2 and TRBJ2-3; no definite D call. Trimming removed 1 base at V and 0 bases at J, with 11 bases between. The germline V gene encodes CDR1 SGHAT and CDR2 FQNNGV. This CDR3 has 16 residues. The CDR3: CASSLGGKSSTDTQYF. The CDR3 DNA reads as TGTGCCAGCAGCTTAGGCGGAAAATCTAGCACAGATACGCAGTATTTT.

The chain uses TRBV19 and TRBJ1-2, with 8 bases identical to TRBD1. Trimming cost V 9 bases and J 5 bases; bases outside gene matches: 8. CDR3 length: 13 amino acids. Germline CDR1 is LNHDA and CDR2 is SQIVND (reference sequence). This CDR3 is CASTDRALYGYTF. The CDR3 coding sequence is TGTGCCAGCACGGACAGGGCCCTTTATGGCTACACCTTC. The full variable domain, in which reference TRBV19 and TRBJ1-2 provide the parts outside the CDR3, is DGGITQSPKYLFRKEGQNVTLSCEQNLNHDAMYWYRQDPGQGLRLIYYSQIVNDFQKGDIAEGYSVSREKKESFPLTVTSAQKNPTAFYLCASTDRALYGYTFGSGTRLTVV.

This sequence joins TRBV27 and TRBJ2-5; D not certain. The germline CDR1 and CDR2 sequences are MNHEY and SMNVEV (reference sequence). With 5 bases removed from V and 5 bases from J, the gap between germline ends came to 12 bases. The CDR3 consists of 13 residues. CDR3 loop: CASSPARWETQYF. In nucleotides, the CDR3 is TGTGCCAGCAGTCCAGCGCGGTGGGAGACCCAGTACTTC.

The CDR3 here is CAITSGQVYEQYF. The DNA of the CDR3 is TGTGCCATCACCTCGGGACAGGTCTACGAGCAGTACTTC. This chain uses TRBV10-3 with TRBJ2-7; TRBD1 matches at 8 bases. V trimming: 7 bases; J trimming: 3 bases; junction bases outside the gene matches: 5. This CDR3 is 13 amino acids long. Germline V gene lookup returns CDR1 ENHRY and CDR2 SYGVKD.

The chain employs TRBV3-1 (or the pseudogene TRBV3-2) and TRBJ2-7; perhaps TRBD2 as D (8 bases). V lost 1 base to trimming and J lost 2 bases, with 33 bases between them. This CDR3 comprises 22 residues. Germline assignment: CDR1 LGHDT and CDR2 YNNKEL (reference sequence). In nucleotides, the CDR3 is TGTGCCAGCAGCCAAGTAGGGGGCTTTGCGAGCGGGAGCCCTCGGGCCCCCTACGAGCAGTACGTC. Amino acids: CASSQVGGFASGSPRAPYEQYV.

The chain employs TRBV30 and TRBJ1-3; 11 nucleotides agree with TRBD1. J lost 8 bases, V lost 6 bases, and 6 bases had no gene match. The germline V gene encodes CDR1 GTSNPN and CDR2 SVGIG (reference sequence). The CDR3 consists of 13 residues. CDR3: CACHRDRGDTIYF. The CDR3 region has the DNA TGTGCCTGCCACCGGGACAGGGGGGACACCATATATTTT.

V and J are TRBV18 and TRBJ2-3, with 13 bases identical to TRBD2. Trimming at V came to 0 bases and at J to 0 bases, leaving 0 bases not matched to a gene. Germline values: CDR1 KGHSH, CDR2 LQKENI. This CDR3 has 17 residues. CDR3 residues: CASSPPGLAGSTDTQYF. CDR3 sequence (DNA): TGTGCCAGCTCACCACCGGGACTAGCGGGGAGCACAGATACGCAGTATTTT.

This sequence joins TRBV28 and TRBJ2-5, with D maybe TRBD2 (7 bases). V was trimmed by 5 bases and J by 5 bases, leaving 21 bases between them. In germline, CDR1 is MDHEN, CDR2 SYDVKM. This CDR3 is built from 16 residues. CDR3 amino acids: CASSAPGGPPGETQYF. The CDR3 nucleotides read TGTGCCAGCAGTGCCCCCGGGGGGCCCCCCGGGGAGACCCAGTACTTC.

The chain joins TRBV6-4 to TRBJ1-1; D gene ambiguous. Germline V gene data show CDR1 as MRHNA and CDR2 as SNTAGT. Trimming pared 2 bases from V and 0 bases from J, leaving 13 bases between. The CDR3 spans 16 residues. The CDR3 nucleotides read TGTGCCAGCAGTGACAGGGTCGGGAACATGAACACTGAAGCTTTCTTT. It translates to CASSDRVGNMNTEAFF.

The J gene is TRBJ1-1, the V gene TRBV5-1, with D perhaps matching TRBD1 (5 bases). The germline gives CDR1 SGHRS, CDR2 YFSETQ. The CDR3 totals 14 residues. Trimming took 5 bases from V and 4 from J, leaving 15 bases between them. The CDR3 bases are TGCGCCAGCAGGTCCCGGGCGCAGGGCACTGAAGCTTTCTTT. The encoded protein is CASRSRAQGTEAFF.

The chain links TRBV27 to TRBJ2-7, with 9 bases identical to TRBD2. V dropped 6 bases and J dropped 3; count of bases not matched to a gene: 9. There are 15 residues in the CDR3. Germline CDR1 reads MNHEY; CDR2 reads SMNVEV (reference sequence). Written as DNA, the CDR3 is TGTGCCAGCAGCTTAGCGGGAGAGGGGGGCTACGAGCAGTACTTC. Translating it yields CASSLAGEGGYEQYF.

The V call is TRBV6-4, the J call TRBJ1-1; 8 bases are shared with TRBD1. The CDR3 spans 14 residues. With 5 bases clipped from V and 9 bases from J, the junction kept 11 bases outside the gene matches. CDR1 and CDR2 (germline): MRHNA, SNTAGT. The CDR3 bases are TGTGCCAGCAGTCCTACTCCCGGACAGGGACAAGCTTTCTTT. This translates into CASSPTPGQGQAFF.

The J gene is TRBJ2-5, the V gene TRBV2; TRBD1 is a possible D gene (6 bases). The V and J ends lost 7 bases and 5 bases respectively, with 11 bases between them. The CDR3 totals 12 residues. Per the germline V gene, CDR1 is SNHLY and CDR2 is FYNNEI. The CDR3 protein is CASNRGWETQYF. As DNA, the CDR3 is TGTGCCAGCAATAGGGGGTGGGAGACCCAGTACTTC.

V usage is TRBV6-8 and J usage is TRBJ2-2; 7 bases are a match to TRBD2. Germline V gives CDR1 MNHGY, CDR2 SAAAGT. J lost 5 bases, V lost 0 bases, and 9 bases had no gene match. CDR3 length equals 17 residues. The CDR3 protein is CASSYSSLAEGTGELFF. The CDR3 coding sequence is TGTGCCAGCAGTTACTCATCCCTAGCGGAGGGGACCGGGGAGCTGTTTTTT.

V usage is TRBV30 and J usage is TRBJ1-5; 12 nucleotides agree with TRBD1. V was pared by 3 bases and J by 9 bases, with 9 bases of the junction left unmatched. Germline CDR1 and CDR2: GTSNPN and SVGIG (reference sequence). The CDR3 has 15 residues. As DNA, the CDR3 is TGTGCCTGGAGGGCCCCGGGACAGGGGGCTGGGCCCCAGCATTTT. It translates to CAWRAPGQGAGPQHF.

The rearrangement links TRBV7-9 to TRBJ1-1; the D gene is possibly TRBD1 (5 bases). Germline V lookup: CDR1 SEHNR, CDR2 FQNEAQ (reference sequence). Deletions cut 0 bases from V and 4 bases from J, with 9 bases between. CDR3 size: 14 residues. The CDR3 DNA reads as TGTGCCAGCAGCTTAGCCCTGGGGGGCACTGAAGCTTTCTTT. Translated: CASSLALGGTEAFF. Based on the CDR3 plus reference TRBV7-9 and TRBJ1-1, the full variable domain is DTGVSQNPRHKITKRGQNVTFRCDPISEHNRLYWYRQTLGQGPEFLTYFQNEAQLEKSRLLSDRFSAERPKGSFSTLEIQRTEQGDSAMYLCASSLALGGTEAFFGQGTRLTVV.